This T cell receptor beta chain was retrieved from a study of T cells after yellow fever vaccination. On the study more broadly: Fractions with few cells were prepared using SMART-Seq v4 Ultra Low Input. Study results and limitations: Among all clonotypes, a small share was observed in both CD4 and CD8 compartments. Reappearing after the booster were most of the clones from primary vaccination (about 96% CD4, 85% to 90% CD8).

Germline lookup yields CDR1 KGHSH and CDR2 LQKENI. The CDR3 runs to 16 residues. The junction had 9 bases not matched to a gene; V was cut back by 4 bases and J by 3 bases. Production of TCR cDNA was by 5'RACE template switching, which also added a universal primer site and UMIs. TCRdb itself ran the 5' RACE reads through MiXCR, one entry per CDR3 protein. The data show roughly 260,000 distinct CDR3 sequences, with 13% seen just once and roughly 0.5% held by the top ten. This clonotype turned up a few times. Its antigen is not known. The specimen comprised CD4+ T cells sorted from PBMCs, sampled 45 days after the yellow fever booster vaccination. This clonotype was sampled from a man in his thirties or forties who received the YFV17D yellow fever vaccine. The J gene is TRBJ2-7, the V gene TRBV18, with 10 bases aligning to TRBD2. CDR3 DNA sequence: TGTGCCAGCTCACGCCTTTCTAGCGGGAGTTTCTACGAGCAGTACTTC. It yields the protein CASSRLSSGSFYEQYF.